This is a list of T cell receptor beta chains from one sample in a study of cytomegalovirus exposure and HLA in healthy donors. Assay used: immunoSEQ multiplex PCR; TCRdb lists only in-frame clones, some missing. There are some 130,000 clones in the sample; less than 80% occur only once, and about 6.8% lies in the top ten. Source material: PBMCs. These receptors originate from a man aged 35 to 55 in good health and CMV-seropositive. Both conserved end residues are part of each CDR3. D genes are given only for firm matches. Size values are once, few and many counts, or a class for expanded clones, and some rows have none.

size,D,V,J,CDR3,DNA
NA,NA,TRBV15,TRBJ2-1,CATRNLGASNEQFF,TGTGCCACCAGAAACTTAGGGGCCAGCAATGAGCAGTTCTTC
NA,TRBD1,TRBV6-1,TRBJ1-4,CASSEQGAGDEKLFF,TGTGCCAGCAGTGAACAGGGGGCAGGTGATGAAAAACTGTTTTTT
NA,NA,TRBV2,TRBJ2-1,CATIDSALYNEQFF,TGTGCCACTATCGACAGTGCACTGTACAATGAGCAGTTCTTC
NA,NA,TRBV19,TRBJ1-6,CASSMGLYNSPLHF,TGTGCCAGTAGTATGGGACTTTATAATTCACCCCTCCACTTT
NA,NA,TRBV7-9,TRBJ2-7,CASSPRFLRSSYEQYF,TGTGCCAGCAGCCCCCGCTTTCTCCGGAGCTCCTACGAGCAGTACTTC
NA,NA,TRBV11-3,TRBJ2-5,CASSEGGEGETQYF,TGTGCCAGCAGCGAGGGGGGGGAAGGGGAGACCCAGTACTTC
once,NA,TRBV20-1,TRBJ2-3,CSAIGGDTQYF,TGCAGTGCTATTGGGGGGGATACGCAGTATTTT
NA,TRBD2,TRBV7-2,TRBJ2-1,CASRVRTSGTGEQFF,TGTGCCAGCAGAGTACGGACTAGCGGGACCGGTGAGCAGTTCTTC
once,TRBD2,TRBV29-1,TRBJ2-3,CSSNRRGLAGTDTQYF,TGCAGCTCCAATCGCCGGGGACTAGCGGGAACAGATACGCAGTATTTT
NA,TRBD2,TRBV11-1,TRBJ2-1,CASSPGGTYNEQFF,TGTGCCAGCAGCCCGGGAGGGACCTACAATGAGCAGTTCTTC
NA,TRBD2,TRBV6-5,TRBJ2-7,CASSYSAGATYEQYF,TGTGCCAGCAGTTACTCGGCGGGAGCGACCTACGAGCAGTACTTC
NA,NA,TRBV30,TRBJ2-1,CAWTRGPTEQFF,TGTGCCTGGACCAGGGGTCCTACCGAGCAGTTCTTC
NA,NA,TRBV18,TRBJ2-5,CASSPGGGTVIKTQYF,TGTGCCAGCTCACCAGGAGGCGGGACGGTTATAAAGACCCAGTACTTC
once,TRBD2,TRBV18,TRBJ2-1,CASSPPRGEGHYNEQFF,TGTGCCAGCTCACCCCCGAGAGGGGAGGGGCACTACAATGAGCAGTTCTTC
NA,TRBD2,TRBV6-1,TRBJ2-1,CASREGTSGYNEQFF,TGTGCCAGCAGGGAAGGGACTAGCGGTTACAATGAGCAGTTCTTC
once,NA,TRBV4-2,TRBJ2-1,CASMSGGASYNEQFF,TGTGCCAGCATGTCCGGAGGGGCCTCCTACAATGAGCAGTTCTTC
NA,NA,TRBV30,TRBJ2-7,CATSQDSEQYF,TGTGCCACCAGCCAGGATAGCGAGCAGTACTTC
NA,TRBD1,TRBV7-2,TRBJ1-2,CASSTGGYYGYTF,TGTGCCAGCAGCACAGGGGGGTACTATGGCTACACCTTC
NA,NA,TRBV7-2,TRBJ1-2,CASSQQGGYTF,TGTGCCAGCAGCCAACAGGGTGGCTACACCTTC
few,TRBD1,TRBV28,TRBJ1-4,CASSLPTGPNEKLFF,TGTGCCAGCAGTTTACCGACAGGGCCGAATGAAAAACTGTTTTTT
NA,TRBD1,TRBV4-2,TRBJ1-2,CASSQLQGALYGYTF,TGTGCCAGCAGCCAACTTCAGGGGGCATTATATGGCTACACCTTC
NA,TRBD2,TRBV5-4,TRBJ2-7,CASSPPNSPREGEQYF,TGTGCCAGCAGCCCCCCTAACTCCCCTAGGGAGGGAGAGCAGTACTTC
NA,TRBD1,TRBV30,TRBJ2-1,CAWSDGQGAHNEQFF,TGTGCCTGGAGTGACGGACAGGGGGCCCACAATGAGCAGTTCTTC
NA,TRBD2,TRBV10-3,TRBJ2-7,CAISELLAGGSYEQYF,TGTGCCATCAGTGAACTACTAGCGGGAGGATCCTACGAGCAGTACTTC
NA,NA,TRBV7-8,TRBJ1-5,CASSLFSGILDQPQHF,TGTGCCAGCAGCTTATTCTCAGGCATTCTCGATCAGCCCCAGCATTTT
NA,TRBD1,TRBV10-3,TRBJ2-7,CAISDPHQGADPYEQYF,TGTGCCATCAGTGATCCCCACCAGGGGGCCGACCCCTACGAGCAGTACTTC
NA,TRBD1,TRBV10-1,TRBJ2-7,CASRGTGAHEQYF,TGCGCCAGCAGAGGGACAGGGGCCCACGAGCAGTACTTC
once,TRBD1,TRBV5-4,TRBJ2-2,CASSTDREAIGELFF,TGTGCCAGCAGCACCGACAGGGAAGCAATCGGGGAGCTGTTTTTT
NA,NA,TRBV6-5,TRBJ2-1,CASSYSIAYEQFF,TGTGCCAGCAGTTACTCGATTGCGTATGAGCAGTTCTTC
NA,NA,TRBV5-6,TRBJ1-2,CASSLSRRTVLYGYTF,TGTGCCAGCAGCTTGTCGCGGAGGACGGTACTATATGGCTACACCTTC
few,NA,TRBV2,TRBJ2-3,CASSEEGSTDTQYF,TGTGCCAGCAGTGAAGAGGGGAGCACAGATACGCAGTATTTT
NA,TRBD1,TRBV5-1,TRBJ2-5,CASSPAGTGVKETQYF,TGCGCCAGCAGCCCGGCGGGGACAGGGGTTAAAGAGACCCAGTACTTC
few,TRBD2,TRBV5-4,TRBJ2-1,CASSGGTRTYNEQFF,TGTGCCAGCAGCGGTGGGACTAGAACCTACAATGAGCAGTTCTTC
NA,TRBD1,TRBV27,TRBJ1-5,CASNVQGGNQPQHF,TGTGCCAGCAACGTACAGGGGGGAAATCAGCCCCAGCATTTT
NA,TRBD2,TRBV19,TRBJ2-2,CASSPGGGTGELFF,TGTGCCAGTAGTCCCGGGGGGGGCACCGGGGAGCTGTTTTTT
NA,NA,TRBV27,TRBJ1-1,CASSPSTDMNTEAFF,TGTGCCAGCAGTCCTTCGACAGATATGAACACTGAAGCTTTCTTT
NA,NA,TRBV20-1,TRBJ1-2,CSAWTYGYTF,TGCAGTGCTTGGACATATGGCTACACCTTC
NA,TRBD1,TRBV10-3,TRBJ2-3,CASRQGFRGTDTQYF,TGTGCCAGCCGACAGGGTTTTCGGGGCACAGATACGCAGTATTTT
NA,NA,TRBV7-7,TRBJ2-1,CAITPQKYNEQFF,TGTGCGATCACCCCCCAGAAGTACAATGAGCAGTTCTTC
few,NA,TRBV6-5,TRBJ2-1,CASSRTTGLTSEQFF,TGTGCCAGCAGTCGTACAACAGGGTTAACCAGTGAGCAGTTCTTC